This TCR beta chain was obtained from a study of blood T cell repertoires in COVID-19. Study overall: The origin of the acute and convalescent COVID-19 samples was the United States, Italy and Spain. Sources were T cells, B-cell-depleted T cells, or PBMCs; the material itself was cDNA or gDNA.

Source study methods: Amplification of reference gene primers was used by the study to estimate nucleated cell counts. The assay was immunoSEQ multiplex PCR, and TCRdb's table has in-frame clones only and misses some. D and trimming were read from the DNA, whereas the V and J calls and clone size are those reported in that table. This table holds 110,000 or so clones, 85% to 90% found once. CDR3 length: 15 residues. Trimming left V 2 bases short and J 5 bases short, with 16 bases between. Germline V CDR1 and CDR2: WNHNN, SYGVQD (reference sequence). The sample was peripheral blood. The chain recombines TRBV10-1 with TRBJ2-7; D unresolved. This TCR was recovered from a man in his 60s with acute or convalescent COVID-19. The CDR3 loop reads CASSERVVLRDEQYF. The CDR3, as DNA: TGCGCCAGCAGTGAGCGGGTAGTTTTACGGGACGAGCAGTACTTC.